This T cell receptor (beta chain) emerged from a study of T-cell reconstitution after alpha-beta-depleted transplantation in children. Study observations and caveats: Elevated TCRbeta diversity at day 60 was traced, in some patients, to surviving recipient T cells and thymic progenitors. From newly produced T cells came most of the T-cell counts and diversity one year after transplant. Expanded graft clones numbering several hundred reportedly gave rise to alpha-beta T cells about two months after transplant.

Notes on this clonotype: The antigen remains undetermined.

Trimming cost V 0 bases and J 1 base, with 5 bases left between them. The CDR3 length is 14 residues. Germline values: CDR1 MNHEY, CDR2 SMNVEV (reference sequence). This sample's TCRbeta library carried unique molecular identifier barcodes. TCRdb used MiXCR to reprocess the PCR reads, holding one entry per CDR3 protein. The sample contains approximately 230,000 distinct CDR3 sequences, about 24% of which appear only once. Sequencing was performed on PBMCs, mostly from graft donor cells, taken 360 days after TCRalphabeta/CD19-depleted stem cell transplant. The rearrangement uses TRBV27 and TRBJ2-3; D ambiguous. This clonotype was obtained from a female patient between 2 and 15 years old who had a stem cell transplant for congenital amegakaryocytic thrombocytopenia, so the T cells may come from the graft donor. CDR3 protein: CASSLSLGTDTQYF. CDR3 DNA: TGTGCCAGCAGTTTATCGTTGGGCACAGATACGCAGTATTTT.